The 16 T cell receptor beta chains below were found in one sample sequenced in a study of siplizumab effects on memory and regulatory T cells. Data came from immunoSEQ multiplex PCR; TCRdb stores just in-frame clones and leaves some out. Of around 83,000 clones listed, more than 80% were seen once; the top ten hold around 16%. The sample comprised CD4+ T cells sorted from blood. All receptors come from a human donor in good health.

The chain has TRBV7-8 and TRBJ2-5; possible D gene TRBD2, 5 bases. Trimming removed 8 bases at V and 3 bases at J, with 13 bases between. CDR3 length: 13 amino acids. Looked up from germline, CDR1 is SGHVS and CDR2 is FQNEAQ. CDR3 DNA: TGTGCCAGCGGGCCCCTAGCAGAAGAGACCCAGTACTTC. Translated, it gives CASGPLAEETQYF.

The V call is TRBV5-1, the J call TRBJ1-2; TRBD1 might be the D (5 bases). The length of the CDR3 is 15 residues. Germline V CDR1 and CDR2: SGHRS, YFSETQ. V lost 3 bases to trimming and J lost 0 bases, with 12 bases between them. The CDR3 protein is CASSSSSTANYGYTF. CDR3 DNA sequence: TGCGCCAGCAGCTCTTCGTCGACAGCTAACTATGGCTACACCTTC.

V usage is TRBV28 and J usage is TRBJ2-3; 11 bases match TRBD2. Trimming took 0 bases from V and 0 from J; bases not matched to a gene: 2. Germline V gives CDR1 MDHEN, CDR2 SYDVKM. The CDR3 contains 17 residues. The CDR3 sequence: CASSLWASGRSTDTQYF. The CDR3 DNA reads TGTGCCAGCAGTTTATGGGCTAGCGGGAGGAGCACAGATACGCAGTATTTT.

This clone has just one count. The CDR3 sequence is CATSSGSFGANVLTF. CDR3 bases: TGTGCCACCAGCTCGGGTTCCTTTGGGGCCAACGTCCTGACTTTC. V and J are TRBV15 and TRBJ2-6; D unclear. Germline loops: CDR1 LNHNV, CDR2 YYDKDF (reference sequence). With 5 bases removed from V and 3 bases from J, the gap between germline ends came to 11 bases. CDR3 length: 15 amino acids.

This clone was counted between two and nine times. Here the CDR3 DNA reads TGCGCCAGCAGCTTGGAGACAGGGGGCATAATGGAGCAGTACTTC. Its protein product is CASSLETGGIMEQYF. This sequence joins TRBV5-1 and TRBJ2-7; 10 nucleotides agree with TRBD1. The CDR3 contains 15 residues. V shed 0 bases and J 7 bases; nucleotides not matched to a gene: 7. From germline, CDR1 is SGHRS and CDR2 YFSETQ.

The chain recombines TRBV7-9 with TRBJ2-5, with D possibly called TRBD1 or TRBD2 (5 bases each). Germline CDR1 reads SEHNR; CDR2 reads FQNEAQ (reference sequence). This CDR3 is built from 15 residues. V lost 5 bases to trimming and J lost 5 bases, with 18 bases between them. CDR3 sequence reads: CASSNPGPRKETQYF. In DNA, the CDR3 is TGTGCCAGCAGCAACCCGGGACCTAGGAAGGAGACCCAGTACTTC.

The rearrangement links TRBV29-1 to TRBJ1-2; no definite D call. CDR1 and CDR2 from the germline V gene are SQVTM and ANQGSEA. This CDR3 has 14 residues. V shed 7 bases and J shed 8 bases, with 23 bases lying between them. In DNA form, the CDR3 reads TGCAGCGCCTCGCAGACTTTAAGAGGCGGGGGCTACACCTTC. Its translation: CSASQTLRGGGYTF.

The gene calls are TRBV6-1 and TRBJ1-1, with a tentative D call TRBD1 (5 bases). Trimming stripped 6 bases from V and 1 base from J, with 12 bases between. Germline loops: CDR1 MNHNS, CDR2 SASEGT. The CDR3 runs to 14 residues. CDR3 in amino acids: CASRQSGGNTEAFF. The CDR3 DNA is TGTGCCAGCAGACAGAGTGGGGGGAACACTGAAGCTTTCTTT.

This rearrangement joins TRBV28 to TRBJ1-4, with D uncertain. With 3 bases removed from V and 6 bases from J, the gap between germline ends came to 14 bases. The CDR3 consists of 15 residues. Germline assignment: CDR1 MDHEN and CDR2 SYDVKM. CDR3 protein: CASSFASAGDEKLFF. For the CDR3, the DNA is TGTGCCAGCAGTTTTGCGTCAGCAGGAGATGAAAAACTGTTTTTT.

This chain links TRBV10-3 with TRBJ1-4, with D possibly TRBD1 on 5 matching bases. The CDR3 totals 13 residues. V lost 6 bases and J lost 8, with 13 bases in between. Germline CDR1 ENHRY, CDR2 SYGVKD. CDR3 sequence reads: CAIREGLLEKLFF. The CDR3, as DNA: TGTGCCATCAGGGAGGGACTCCTAGAAAAACTGTTTTTT.

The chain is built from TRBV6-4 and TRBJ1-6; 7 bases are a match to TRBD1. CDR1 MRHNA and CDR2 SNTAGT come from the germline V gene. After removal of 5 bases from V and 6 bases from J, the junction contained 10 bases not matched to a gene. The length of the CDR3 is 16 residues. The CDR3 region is CASSKGQLSLNSPLHF. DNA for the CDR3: TGTGCCAGCAGTAAGGGACAGCTTAGTCTTAATTCACCCCTCCACTTT.

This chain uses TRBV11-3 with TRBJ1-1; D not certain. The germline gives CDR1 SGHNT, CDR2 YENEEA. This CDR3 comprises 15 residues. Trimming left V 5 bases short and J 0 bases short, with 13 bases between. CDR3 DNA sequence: TGTGCCAGCAGCCCGCGAGCTGAGATGAACACTGAAGCTTTCTTT. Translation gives CASSPRAEMNTEAFF.

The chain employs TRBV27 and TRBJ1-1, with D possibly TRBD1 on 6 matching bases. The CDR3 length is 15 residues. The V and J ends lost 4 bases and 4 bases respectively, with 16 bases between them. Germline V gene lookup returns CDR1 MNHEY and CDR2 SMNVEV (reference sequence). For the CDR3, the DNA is TGTGCCAGCAGTTCTTGGACGGGGGCAGGCACTGAAGCTTTCTTT. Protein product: CASSSWTGAGTEAFF.

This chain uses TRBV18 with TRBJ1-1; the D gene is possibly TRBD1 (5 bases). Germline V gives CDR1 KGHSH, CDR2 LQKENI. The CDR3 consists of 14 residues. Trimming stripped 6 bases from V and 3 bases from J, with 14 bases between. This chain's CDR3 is CASSPQGADTEAFF. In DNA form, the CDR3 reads TGTGCCAGCTCTCCGCAGGGCGCGGACACTGAAGCTTTCTTT.

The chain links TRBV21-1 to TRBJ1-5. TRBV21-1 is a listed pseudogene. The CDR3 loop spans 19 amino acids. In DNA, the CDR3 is TGTGCCAGCAGCAAAGATACCCCTGGCGTGCAAGTTAGCAATCAGCCCCAGCATTTT. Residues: CASSKDTPGVQVSNQPQHF.

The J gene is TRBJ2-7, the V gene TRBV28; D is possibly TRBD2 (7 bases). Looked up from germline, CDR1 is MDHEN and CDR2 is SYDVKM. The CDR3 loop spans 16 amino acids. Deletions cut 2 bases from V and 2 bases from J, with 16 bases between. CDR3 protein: CASSLAGAGAAYEQYF. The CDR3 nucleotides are TGTGCCAGCAGTTTAGCGGGGGCAGGGGCGGCCTACGAGCAGTACTTC. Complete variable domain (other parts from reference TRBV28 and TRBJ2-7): DVKVTQSSRYLVKRTGEKVFLECVQDMDHENMFWYRQDPGLGLRLIYFSYDVKMKEKGDIPEGYSVSREKKERFSLILESASTNQTSMYLCASSLAGAGAAYEQYFGPGTRLTVT.